The clone carrying this TCR beta chain was seen more than once but under ten times. Germline V gene sequence: CDR1 SQVTM, CDR2 ANQGSEA. The CDR3 has 12 amino acids. V dropped 6 bases and J dropped 1 base, with 7 bases sitting between them. The data derive from a study of T-cell memory formation after mild COVID-19. TCRdb re-called the 5' RACE reads through MiXCR, storing one row per CDR3 protein. This repertoire shows tens of thousands of distinct CDR3 sequences, approximately 6.6% found once; its top ten account for roughly 1.4%. Input material: PBMCs or a T cell subset sorted from them (not recorded which). The receptor was derived from a man aged 18 to 29 who had mild COVID-19 (a few samples of this study predate the infection). Cell type and time point are not known. This chain connects TRBV29-1 to TRBJ2-1; D call uncertain. The DNA for the CDR3 is TGCAGCGTGGCCTGGTCCTACAATGAGCAGTTCTTC. It specifies CSVAWSYNEQFF.